Below, one TCR beta chain is given with its context. These data belong to a study of blood T cell repertoires in COVID-19. In the original analysis: Nucleated cell counts were estimated from reference gene primer amplification. Repertoires were generated with immunoSEQ multiplex PCR, while TCRdb's copy carries only in-frame clones and drops some. Clonal size and the V and J genes are those of that table, whereas D and trimming came from the DNA. The table lists hundreds of thousands of clones, about four fifths of them singletons, with 3.6% in the top ten. The CDR3 contains 18 residues. V dropped 2 bases and J dropped 1 base, with 20 bases sitting between them. In germline, CDR1 is KGHSH, CDR2 LQKENI.

V usage is TRBV18 and J usage is TRBJ1-1; the D gene is possibly TRBD1 (5 bases). The sequenced sample was peripheral blood. The origin of this receptor is a woman at least 80 years old with acute or convalescent COVID-19. In nucleotides, the CDR3 is TGTGCCAGCTCACCATACCCCCGAGACAGCTATCAGAACACTGAAGCTTTCTTT. Amino acid sequence: CASSPYPRDSYQNTEAFF.